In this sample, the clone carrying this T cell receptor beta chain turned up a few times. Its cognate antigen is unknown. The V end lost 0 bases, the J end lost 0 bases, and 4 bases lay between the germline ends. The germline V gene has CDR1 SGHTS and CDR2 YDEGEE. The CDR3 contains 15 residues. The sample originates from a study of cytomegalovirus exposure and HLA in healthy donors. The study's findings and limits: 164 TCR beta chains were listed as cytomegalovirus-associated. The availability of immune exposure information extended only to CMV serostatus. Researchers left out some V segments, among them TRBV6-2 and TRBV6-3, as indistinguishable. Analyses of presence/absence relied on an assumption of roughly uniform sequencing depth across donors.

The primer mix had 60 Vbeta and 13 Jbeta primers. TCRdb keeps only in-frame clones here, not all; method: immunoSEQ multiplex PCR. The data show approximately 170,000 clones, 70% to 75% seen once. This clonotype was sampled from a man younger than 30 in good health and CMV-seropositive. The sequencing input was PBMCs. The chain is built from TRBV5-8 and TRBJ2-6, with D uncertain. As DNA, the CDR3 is TGTGCCAGCAGCTTGGGTAACTCTGGGGCCAACGTCCTGACTTTC. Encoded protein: CASSLGNSGANVLTF.